The clone carrying this T cell receptor beta chain was seen at least ten times. Its antigen is still unknown. The junction had 7 bases not matched to a gene; V was cut back by 5 bases and J by 5 bases. The CDR3 spans 14 residues. Germline V lookup: CDR1 KGHSH, CDR2 LQKENI. The sample comes from a study of T cells in Graves' hyperthyroidism and ophthalmopathy. Over 18 months, lack of ophthalmopathy progression marked Graves' hyperthyroidism as stable. Amplification of TCR beta CDR3 regions was performed using RNA transcripts as template. When the TCR CDR3 underwent first-round RT-PCR, the HTBI primer set was used. TCRdb fed the multiplex PCR reads into MiXCR, producing one record per CDR3 protein. Of approximately 210,000 distinct CDR3 sequences in the sample, approximately 17% were seen once. Study results and caveats: Blood also carried most thyroid clonotypes expanded above 0.001.

The sequenced sample consisted of blood. The V call is TRBV18, the J call TRBJ2-7, with TRBD1 identical over 9 bases. This clonotype was sampled from a man aged 50 to 59 with Graves' hyperthyroidism. This CDR3 reads CASSAGTGSNEQYF. In DNA, the CDR3 is TGTGCCAGCTCAGCGGGGACAGGGTCCAACGAGCAGTACTTC.